The 9 T cell receptor beta chains reported below all come from one sample, sequenced in a study of T cell clusters in autoimmune cytopenias. TRB rearrangements were amplified by touch-down multiplex PCR with mixed TRB-A/B primers. TCRdb reanalyzed the multiplex PCR reads and collapses them to one entry per CDR3 protein, without DNA. Its table lists 6,000 to 7,500 distinct CDR3 sequences. TRB amplification used approximately 270 ng of peripheral blood genomic DNA. These records were also assigned to another study, of T cell repertoires in aging, cancer and after chemotherapy.

The sequencing input was peripheral blood. The receptors derive from a human donor in good health.

The chain is built from TRBV7-2 and TRBJ2-7; the TRBD1 assignment by TCRdb is unverifiable without DNA. The germline V gene encodes CDR1 SGHTA and CDR2 FQGNSA. The CDR3 sequence is 13 residues long. CDR3 sequence reads: CASSLTGINEQYF.

This clonotype registers medium-sized by frequency. The J gene is TRBJ2-3, the V gene TRBV5-4; absent DNA, TCRdb's TRBD2 call cannot be checked. CDR3 size: 15 residues. Germline values: CDR1 SGHNT, CDR2 YYREEE (reference sequence). This CDR3 reads CATLSGSQSTDTQYF. Based on the CDR3 plus reference TRBV5-4 and TRBJ2-3, the full variable domain is ETGVTQSPTHLIKTRGQQVTLRCSSQSGHNTVSWYQQALGQGPQFIFQYYREEENGRGNFPPRFSGLQFPNYSSELNVNALELDDSALYLCATLSGSQSTDTQYFGPGTRLTVL.

This chain connects TRBV5-1 to TRBJ2-5; TCRdb lists TRBD2, though no DNA is available to test this call. The CDR3 loop spans 19 amino acids. Germline CDR1 is SGHRS and CDR2 is YFSETQ. CDR3 residues: CASRNPGTSVVANGETQYF.

The chain is built from TRBV10-3 and TRBJ2-7; the D gene TCRdb calls, TRBD2, cannot be checked with no DNA. The CDR3 is 14 residues long. Germline CDR1 is ENHRY and CDR2 is SYGVKD. The CDR3 loop is CAISSGGSSYEQYF.

This clonotype is called medium-sized (0.01 to 0.1%) based on its frequency. The chain employs TRBV19 and TRBJ1-6; TCRdb's D call of TRBD1 is untestable without DNA. Germline CDR1 and CDR2: LNHDA and SQIVND (reference sequence). The CDR3 contains 14 residues. The CDR3 loop is CATWGGQSNSPLHF.

The chain recombines TRBV5-4 with TRBJ2-3; absent DNA, TCRdb's TRBD1 call cannot be checked. The germline CDR1 and CDR2 sequences are SGHNT and YYREEE (reference sequence). This CDR3 has 15 amino acids. The CDR3 sequence is CASRLDRGVTDTQYF.

This chain connects TRBV20-1 to TRBJ2-7; TCRdb selects TRBD1, and the lack of DNA leaves this call unchecked. Germline CDR1 DFQATT, CDR2 SNEGSKA (reference sequence). This CDR3 contains 16 residues. CDR3 residues: CSAIPGPRRGTYEQYF.

By frequency, this clonotype is medium-sized. The rearrangement uses TRBV19 and TRBJ1-1; with no DNA, the TCRdb D assignment of TRBD1 cannot be verified. Per germline, CDR1 LNHDA and CDR2 SQIVND (reference sequence). The CDR3 runs to 18 residues. The CDR3 reads CASSMGRTGGIGGTEAFF.

This clonotype is called medium-sized based on its frequency. The genes are TRBV7-6 and TRBJ2-1; lacking DNA, the TRBD1 call made by TCRdb goes unchecked. This CDR3 region has 14 residues. The germline CDR1 and CDR2 sequences are SGHVS and FNYEAQ. CDR3 region: CASSSGTGYNEQFF.